This is a list of T cell receptor beta chains from one sample in a study of identical twins. MiXCR was run by TCRdb on the 5' RACE reads, yielding one entry per CDR3 protein. Of around 100,000 distinct CDR3 sequences listed, about 6% are singletons. Sequencing was done on a sample of memory T cells sorted from blood. All receptors derive from a woman in her forties or fifties in good health. Each CDR3 is given with its conserved first and last residue. D genes are given only for firm matches. Only part of the rows carry a size: once, few, many, or a class if the clone is expanded.

clone_size | j_call | cdr3_length | v_call | d_call | cdr3_aa | cdr3_nt
few | TRBJ1-4 | 15 | TRBV4-1 | . | CASSQGGIRGEKLFF | TGCGCCAGCAGCCAAGGGGGTATCAGGGGAGAAAAACTGTTTTTT
many | TRBJ1-5 | 17 | TRBV12-3/TRBV12-4 | . | CASSPAGRPYSNQPQHF | TGTGCCAGCAGTCCCGCGGGGCGCCCCTATAGCAATCAGCCCCAGCATTTT
many | TRBJ2-7 | 13 | TRBV5-1 | . | CASSSRTTSEQYF | TGCGCCAGCAGCTCACGGACTACTAGCGAGCAGTACTTC
many | TRBJ2-7 | 16 | TRBV11-2 | TRBD1 | CASSLVGTGRSYEQYF | TGTGCCAGCAGCTTGGTGGGGACAGGGCGTTCCTACGAGCAGTACTTC
many | TRBJ1-5 | 18 | TRBV27 | . | CASSLRARAFGSNQPQHF | TGTGCCAGCAGTTTAAGGGCCAGGGCCTTCGGTAGCAATCAGCCCCAGCATTTT
many | TRBJ2-1 | 17 | TRBV12-3/TRBV12-4 | TRBD1 | CASSLGQGARSYNEQFF | TGTGCCAGCAGTTTAGGACAGGGGGCTCGCTCCTACAATGAGCAGTTCTTC
many | TRBJ2-1 | 16 | TRBV6-1 | TRBD2 | CASSEGAGGPPNEQFF | TGTGCCAGCAGTGAGGGGGCGGGAGGGCCTCCTAATGAGCAGTTCTTC
many | TRBJ2-1 | 17 | TRBV5-5 | TRBD2 | CASSSPLAGKTYNEQFF | TGTGCCAGCAGCTCGCCACTAGCGGGAAAGACCTACAATGAGCAGTTCTTC
many | TRBJ2-7 | 14 | TRBV12-3/TRBV12-4 | . | CASSLGTAHYEQYF | TGTGCCAGCAGCCTCGGGACGGCTCACTACGAGCAGTACTTC
. | TRBJ2-5 | 14 | TRBV2 | . | CASSEGQGQETQYF | TGTGCCAGCAGTGAAGGGCAGGGCCAAGAGACCCAGTACTTC
. | TRBJ1-6 | 15 | TRBV10-2 | . | CASSDVGRVNSPLHF | TGCGCCAGCAGTGATGTTGGCAGGGTGAATTCACCCCTCCACTTT
many | TRBJ2-2 | 15 | TRBV28 | . | CASSFAQGGAGELFF | TGTGCCAGCAGTTTCGCACAGGGAGGGGCCGGGGAGCTGTTTTTT
many | TRBJ2-5 | 14 | TRBV20-1 | TRBD2 | CSAALAGVQETQYF | TGCAGTGCAGCTCTAGCGGGGGTTCAAGAGACCCAGTACTTC
few | TRBJ2-2 | 16 | TRBV5-1 | TRBD2 | CASSWQAGGVTGELFF | TGCGCCAGCAGCTGGCAAGCGGGAGGCGTCACCGGGGAGCTGTTTTTT
. | TRBJ1-2 | 13 | TRBV25-1 | TRBD1 | CASSVTGGRGYTF | TGTGCCAGCAGTGTCACAGGGGGCCGTGGCTACACCTTC
few | TRBJ1-5 | 14 | TRBV2 | . | CASSALNRDQPQHF | TGTGCCAGCAGTGCTTTGAACAGGGATCAGCCCCAGCATTTT
many | TRBJ1-5 | 16 | TRBV6-6 | TRBD1 | CASRSAGTGNNQPQHF | TGTGCCAGCAGATCCGCCGGGACAGGGAACAATCAGCCCCAGCATTTT
medium-sized | TRBJ1-6 | 13 | TRBV2 | . | CASSDIKTSPLHF | TGTGCCAGCAGTGATATAAAGACATCACCCCTCCACTTT
many | TRBJ2-1 | 14 | TRBV19 | . | CASRRGPGEDEQFF | TGTGCCAGTAGACGGGGCCCCGGAGAGGATGAGCAGTTCTTC
. | TRBJ2-2 | 13 | TRBV2 | . | CASSGTATGELFF | TGTGCCAGCAGCGGGACGGCGACGGGGGAGCTGTTTTTT
. | TRBJ2-7 | 13 | TRBV14 | TRBD1 | CASSQVGGHEQYF | TGTGCCAGCAGCCAAGTAGGGGGCCACGAGCAGTACTTC
. | TRBJ2-5 | 15 | TRBV9 | . | CASSKRGAVQETQYF | TGTGCCAGCAGTAAGAGGGGGGCGGTACAAGAGACCCAGTACTTC
many | TRBJ2-2 | 15 | TRBV5-1 | . | CASSLSGSDTGELFF | TGCGCCAGCAGCTTGTCCGGGTCCGACACCGGGGAGCTGTTTTTT
few | TRBJ2-4 | 13 | TRBV5-6 | . | CASSTIAKNIQYF | TGTGCCAGCAGCACAATAGCCAAAAACATTCAGTACTTC
many | TRBJ2-5 | 14 | TRBV15 | TRBD2 | CATSEAGEGETQYF | TGTGCCACCAGCGAGGCGGGAGAGGGGGAGACCCAGTACTTC
many | TRBJ2-1 | 14 | TRBV6-5 | TRBD2 | CASSEGLAYNEQFF | TGTGCCAGCTCAGAAGGACTAGCTTACAATGAGCAGTTCTTC
many | TRBJ2-1 | 22 | TRBV5-1 | TRBD2 | CASSLMGRHPAGGSPPYNEQFF | TGCGCCAGCAGCTTGATGGGGCGACACCCAGCGGGAGGGTCCCCCCCCTACAATGAGCAGTTCTTC
. | TRBJ1-1 | 14 | TRBV14 | . | CASSMGLTNTEAFF | TGTGCCAGCAGCATGGGACTGACGAACACTGAAGCTTTCTTT
many | TRBJ1-3 | 15 | TRBV28 | . | CASSRTADSGNTIYF | TGTGCCAGCAGCCGGACCGCCGACTCTGGAAACACCATATATTTT
many | TRBJ1-2 | 16 | TRBV20-1 | TRBD1 | CSARERQGVNPIGYTF | TGCAGTGCTAGAGAACGACAGGGGGTGAATCCTATCGGCTACACCTTC
many | TRBJ1-4 | 15 | TRBV12-3/TRBV12-4 | TRBD1 | CASSQGQGMSEKLFF | TGTGCCAGCAGCCAAGGACAGGGGATGAGTGAAAAACTGTTTTTT
many | TRBJ2-5 | 14 | TRBV12-3/TRBV12-4 | . | CASRPGWGSETQYF | TGTGCCAGCAGACCAGGGTGGGGGTCGGAGACCCAGTACTTC
many | TRBJ2-1 | 11 | TRBV6-1 | . | CASSEWHEQFF | TGTGCCAGCAGTGAATGGCATGAGCAGTTCTTC
many | TRBJ2-2 | 13 | TRBV27 | . | CASSFGLGRELFF | TGTGCCAGCAGTTTTGGACTGGGGAGGGAGCTGTTTTTT
. | TRBJ1-1 | 15 | TRBV18 | . | CASSPQGSLITEAFF | TGTGCCAGCTCACCACAGGGGTCATTGATCACTGAAGCTTTCTTT
. | TRBJ2-1 | 15 | TRBV30 | TRBD2 | CAWSERGSVYNEQFF | TGTGCCTGGAGTGAACGCGGGAGTGTGTACAATGAGCAGTTCTTC
. | TRBJ1-4 | 16 | TRBV21-1 | . | CASSPRQTGGKEKLFF | TGTGCCAGCAGCCCCCGCCAAACAGGGGGCAAAGAAAAACTGTTTTTT
. | TRBJ2-1 | 20 | TRBV6-5 | . | CASRPPKRVGKGGSYNEQFF | TGTGCCAGCAGACCACCCAAGCGCGTGGGGAAAGGGGGCTCCTACAATGAGCAGTTCTTC
few | TRBJ2-5 | 15 | TRBV30 | TRBD2 | CAWSKSAGGLETQYF | TGTGCCTGGAGCAAATCAGCGGGAGGGTTAGAGACCCAGTACTTC
many | TRBJ1-2 | 12 | TRBV28 | . | CASRDSLYGYTF | TGTGCCAGCAGGGACAGTCTCTATGGCTACACCTTC
. | TRBJ1-5 | 14 | TRBV19 | . | CASMRSGRYQPQHF | TGTGCCAGTATGAGGAGCGGCCGTTATCAGCCCCAGCATTTT
many | TRBJ2-7 | 14 | TRBV7-2 | . | CASSLQGGSYEQYF | TGTGCCAGCAGCTTACAGGGGGGCTCCTACGAGCAGTACTTC
few | TRBJ2-1 | 16 | TRBV19 | TRBD1 | CASSNLPGQGYNEQFF | TGTGCCAGTAGTAACCTACCGGGACAGGGCTACAATGAGCAGTTCTTC
many | TRBJ2-3 | 12 | TRBV20-1 | . | CSARASTDTQYF | TGCAGTGCTAGGGCCAGCACAGATACGCAGTATTTT
many | TRBJ1-1 | 13 | TRBV2 | TRBD1 | CASSGTGRPEAFF | TGTGCCAGCAGCGGGACAGGGAGGCCTGAAGCTTTCTTT
many | TRBJ2-2 | 14 | TRBV24-1 | TRBD1 | CATGRTGGTGELFF | TGTGCCACCGGACGGACAGGGGGCACCGGGGAGCTGTTTTTT
many | TRBJ2-1 | 16 | TRBV4-1 | TRBD2 | CASRRPGTSGSNEQFF | TGCGCCAGCAGACGACCCGGGACTAGCGGGTCCAATGAGCAGTTCTTC
many | TRBJ1-2 | 15 | TRBV12-3/TRBV12-4 | . | CASSDMSRFVYGYTF | TGTGCCAGCAGCGACATGTCCCGCTTTGTCTATGGCTACACCTTC
many | TRBJ2-1 | 13 | TRBV12-3/TRBV12-4 | TRBD1 | CASSLGQGLEQFF | TGTGCCAGCAGTTTGGGACAGGGGCTCGAGCAGTTCTTC
many | TRBJ1-4 | 13 | TRBV5-1 | . | CASSLDSNEKLFF | TGCGCCAGCAGCTTGGACTCAAATGAAAAACTGTTTTTT
many | TRBJ1-2 | 15 | TRBV4-1 | . | CASSQPFQGNYGYTF | TGCGCCAGCAGCCAACCGTTTCAGGGAAACTATGGCTACACCTTC
many | TRBJ1-1 | 13 | TRBV7-9 | . | CASSASGTGKAFF | TGTGCCAGCAGCGCCTCAGGTACAGGGAAAGCTTTCTTT